This record covers a single TCR beta chain. This entry is derived from a study of blood T cell repertoires in COVID-19. Study-wide context: The United States, Italy and Spain provided the acute and convalescent COVID-19 samples. T cells, B-cell-depleted T cells, or PBMCs supplied cDNA or gDNA.

Germline V gene lookup returns CDR1 SGDLS and CDR2 YYNGEE. V lost 3 bases to trimming and J lost 0 bases, with 10 bases between them. CDR3 length: 15 amino acids. Some clones are missing from TCRdb's copy, which holds only in-frame ones; the method was immunoSEQ multiplex PCR. The data show tens of thousands of clones, 85% to 90% seen once. The specimen was peripheral blood. This TCR derives from a woman of 80 years or more with active or convalescent COVID-19. The V and J genes are TRBV9 and TRBJ1-5; maybe TRBD1 (5 bases). CDR3 sequence (DNA): TGTGCCAGCAGCGGGGGGGAAAATAGCAATCAGCCCCAGCATTTT. This translates into CASSGGENSNQPQHF.